These 21 T cell receptor beta chains share one sample of origin, sequenced in a study of T cells in localized non-small cell lung cancer. The assay was immunoSEQ multiplex PCR, and TCRdb's table has in-frame clones only and misses some. In the table there are 25,000 to 30,000 clones, around 90% of which are singletons. Sample: peripheral blood, taken before any cancer treatment. Receptors originate from a woman aged 18-49 years with stage I lung adenocarcinoma.

V usage is TRBV19 and J usage is TRBJ2-7; D may be TRBD1 (5 bases). Between the trimmed V and J ends, which lost 5 bases and 6 bases, there was a span of 14 bases. Germline-derived CDR1 and CDR2 are LNHDA and SQIVND (reference sequence). The CDR3 runs to 13 residues. Written as DNA, the CDR3 is TGTGCCAGTAGTCTTGGCCAGGGCGGCGAGCAGTACTTC. It specifies CASSLGQGGEQYF. Full variable domain (outside the CDR3, taken from reference TRBV19 and TRBJ2-7): DGGITQSPKYLFRKEGQNVTLSCEQNLNHDAMYWYRQDPGQGLRLIYYSQIVNDFQKGDIAEGYSVSREKKESFPLTVTSAQKNPTAFYLCASSLGQGGEQYFGPGTRLTVT.

This rearrangement joins TRBV19 to TRBJ2-7; D is possibly TRBD1 (7 bases). V was clipped by 7 bases and J by 1 base, with 17 bases between them. CDR3 size: 15 residues. Germline assignment: CDR1 LNHDA and CDR2 SQIVND (reference sequence). The CDR3 sequence is CASNSRGAPSYEQYF. The DNA for the CDR3 is TGTGCCAGTAATTCCAGGGGGGCGCCTTCCTACGAGCAGTACTTC. The whole variable domain, filled in from reference TRBV19 and TRBJ2-7, reads DGGITQSPKYLFRKEGQNVTLSCEQNLNHDAMYWYRQDPGQGLRLIYYSQIVNDFQKGDIAEGYSVSREKKESFPLTVTSAQKNPTAFYLCASNSRGAPSYEQYFGPGTRLTVT.

This clone was found once. The rearrangement uses TRBV5-6 and TRBJ2-1; 7 bases line up with TRBD1. V trimming: 4 bases; J trimming: 3 bases; junction bases outside the gene matches: 7. This CDR3 contains 15 residues. Germline V CDR1 and CDR2: SGHDT, YYEEEE. The CDR3 here is CASSAGTEVYNEQFF. CDR3 nucleotide sequence: TGTGCCAGCAGCGCCGGGACAGAGGTCTACAATGAGCAGTTCTTC.

V usage is TRBV2 and J usage is TRBJ2-7; 8 bases fit TRBD2. The CDR3 has 13 residues. Germline values: CDR1 SNHLY, CDR2 FYNNEI. Trimming removed 8 bases from V and 1 base from J; junction bases left unmatched: 4. The CDR3 sequence: CASRAGASYEQYF. Here the CDR3 DNA reads TGTGCCAGCCGAGCGGGGGCTTCCTACGAGCAGTACTTC. Full variable domain (missing parts from reference TRBV2 and TRBJ2-7): EPEVTQTPSHQVTQMGQEVILRCVPISNHLYFYWYRQILGQKVEFLVSFYNNEISEKSEIFDDQFSVERPDGSNFTLKIRSTKLEDSAMYFCASRAGASYEQYFGPGTRLTVT.

Only a few counts were recorded for this clone. The chain uses TRBV27 and TRBJ1-5; possibly TRBD1 for D (5 bases). The length of the CDR3 is 14 residues. CDR1 is MNHEY, CDR2 SMNVEV, per germline (reference sequence). Trimming removed 5 bases from V and 3 bases from J, with 11 bases in between. This CDR3 reads CASSPGTTNQPQHF. The CDR3, as DNA: TGTGCCAGCAGTCCTGGGACTACCAATCAGCCCCAGCATTTT.

The V and J genes are TRBV7-9 and TRBJ1-1; D uncertain. The V gene lost 5 bases and the J gene lost 1 base, with 8 bases spanning the gap. The CDR3 is 13 residues long. From germline, CDR1 is SEHNR and CDR2 FQNEAQ (reference sequence). CDR3 bases: TGTGCCAGCAGCACCGGAGGGAACACTGAAGCTTTCTTT. It is translated as CASSTGGNTEAFF.

The chain has TRBV5-1 and TRBJ2-3; 7 nucleotides line up with TRBD1. There are 14 residues in the CDR3. CDR1 is SGHRS, CDR2 YFSETQ, per germline. J lost 6 bases, V lost 0 bases, and 4 bases had no gene match. The DNA for the CDR3 is TGCGCCAGCAGCTTGGAGGGGGCTGACGATACGCAGTATTTT. Protein sequence: CASSLEGADDTQYF.

The chain couples TRBV7-2 to TRBJ2-3, with D possibly matching TRBD1 (5 bases). The CDR3 length is 15 residues. CDR1 and CDR2 (germline): SGHTA, FQGNSA. V lost 4 bases and J lost 0, with 11 bases in between. The CDR3 nucleotides read TGTGCCAGCAGCTCCTACCAGGGCAGCACAGATACGCAGTATTTT. Translated: CASSSYQGSTDTQYF.

The chain has TRBV6-1 and TRBJ1-2; maybe TRBD1 (5 bases). This CDR3 comprises 17 residues. Germline CDR1 reads MNHNS; CDR2 reads SASEGT. Trimming shortened V by 0 bases and J by 3 bases, and 17 bases separated the two germline ends. CDR3 DNA: TGTGCCAGCAGTGAAGCGCTTCTACGAACAGGCGACTATGGCTACACCTTC. This codes for CASSEALLRTGDYGYTF.

V and J are TRBV5-3 and TRBJ1-5, with a tentative D call TRBD1 (6 bases). TRBV5-3 is placed among ORFs of uncertain function. The CDR3 is 13 amino acids. V lost 4 bases, J lost 10 bases, and 15 bases lay in between. The CDR3 protein is CARSEQGKEPQHF. In DNA, the CDR3 is TGTGCCAGAAGCGAGCAGGGGAAAGAACCCCAGCATTTT.

V is TRBV7-9 and J is TRBJ2-7, with D unclear. The germline CDR1 and CDR2 sequences are SEHNR and FQNEAQ (reference sequence). V was pared by 1 base and J by 3 bases, with 4 bases between. The length of the CDR3 is 12 residues. This chain's CDR3 is CASSLDYYEQYF. The DNA of the CDR3 is TGTGCCAGCAGCTTAGACTACTACGAGCAGTACTTC.

The chain joins TRBV7-9 to TRBJ1-5; 9 bases line up with TRBD1. Trimming removed 4 bases from V and 4 bases from J; junction bases left unmatched: 5. CDR3 length equals 15 residues. The germline V gene has CDR1 SEHNR and CDR2 FQNEAQ (reference sequence). The CDR3: CASSSTGTGNQPQHF. The CDR3 bases are TGTGCCAGCAGCTCTACGGGGACAGGGAATCAGCCCCAGCATTTT.

V is TRBV5-1 and J is TRBJ2-5; 7 bases fit TRBD2. The CDR3 length is 15 residues. Unmatched junction bases numbered 6, after V lost 4 bases and J lost 0 bases. The germline V gene has CDR1 SGHRS and CDR2 YFSETQ. The CDR3 region is CASSRLGGYQETQYF. CDR3 DNA sequence: TGCGCCAGCAGCCGCCTGGGGGGGTACCAAGAGACCCAGTACTTC.

The rearrangement links TRBV5-8 to TRBJ1-2; no firm D call. Per germline, CDR1 SGHTS and CDR2 YDEGEE. This CDR3 comprises 11 residues. Deletions cut 7 bases from V and 8 bases from J, with 12 bases between. CDR3 sequence: CASAPRIGYTF. CDR3 coding DNA: TGTGCCAGCGCGCCCAGGATAGGCTACACCTTC. Filled out from reference TRBV5-8 and TRBJ1-2, the complete variable domain reads EAGVTQSPTHLIKTRGQQATLRCSPISGHTSVYWYQQALGLGLQFLLWYDEGEERNRGNFPPRFSGRQFPNYSSELNVNALELEDSALYLCASAPRIGYTFGSGTRLTVV.

J is TRBJ1-5 and V is TRBV5-4, with D possibly being TRBD1 (5 bases). The CDR3 is 15 residues long. Trimming shortened V by 5 bases and J by 7 bases, and 19 bases separated the two germline ends. Germline V gene data show CDR1 as SGHNT and CDR2 as YYREEE (reference sequence). As DNA, the CDR3 is TGTGCCAGCAGTCAACCCAGGGAGAGCGGGCAGCCCCAGCATTTT. This encodes CASSQPRESGQPQHF.

The chain combines TRBV7-9 with TRBJ2-1, with D possibly matching TRBD1 (5 bases). The CDR3 runs 12 residues. Per the germline V gene, CDR1 is SEHNR and CDR2 is FQNEAQ (reference sequence). The ends were cut back, 6 bases at V and 4 bases at J, with 7 bases in the middle. The CDR3 loop reads CASRTAYNEQFF. The CDR3 bases are TGTGCCAGCAGGACAGCGTACAATGAGCAGTTCTTC.

The J gene is TRBJ2-3, the V gene TRBV7-2, with D possibly matching TRBD2 (5 bases). The CDR3 totals 14 residues. The V gene's germline CDR1 is SGHTA and CDR2 FQGNSA. Trimming pared 5 bases from V and 2 bases from J, leaving 11 bases between. CDR3 in amino acids: CASSQRRDTDTQYF. The CDR3 region has the DNA TGTGCCAGCAGCCAAAGACGGGACACAGATACGCAGTATTTT.

This chain links TRBV18 with TRBJ1-2; no firm D call. This CDR3 region has 12 residues. Trimming left V 6 bases short and J 10 bases short, with 15 bases between. Per germline, CDR1 KGHSH and CDR2 LQKENI. Written as DNA, the CDR3 is TGTGCCAGCTCCCGCAATAGGGAAGACTACACCTTC. Translating gives CASSRNREDYTF.

V gene TRBV10-3 combines with J gene TRBJ2-6, with a possible D match to TRBD1 (5 bases). With 5 bases removed from V and 0 bases from J, the gap between germline ends came to 8 bases. The CDR3 has 15 residues. Germline-derived CDR1 and CDR2 are ENHRY and SYGVKD. The CDR3 protein is CAISFQGSGANVLTF. The CDR3 bases are TGTGCCATCAGTTTTCAGGGCTCTGGGGCCAACGTCCTGACTTTC.

The genes are TRBV4-1 and TRBJ2-2; 9 bases align to TRBD1. The length of the CDR3 is 16 residues. Germline CDR1 and CDR2: MGHRA and YSYEKL. J was trimmed by 6 bases and V by 3 bases; bases with no gene match: 8. The CDR3 here is CASSQRATGGSGELFF. The CDR3 DNA reads TGCGCCAGCAGCCAGAGGGCGACAGGGGGGTCCGGGGAGCTGTTTTTT.

The CDR3 DNA follows: TGTGCCGCTTCAGGGCAGAAACCCTACAATGAGCAGTTCTTC. The encoded protein is CAASGQKPYNEQFF. The chain links TRBV6-5 to TRBJ2-1, with a tentative D call TRBD1 (5 bases). Germline V gene sequence: CDR1 MNHEY, CDR2 SVGAGI. The CDR3 contains 14 residues. The V end was cut by 11 bases, the J end by 2 bases, with 16 bases between.